The clone carrying this TCR beta chain was counted a few times. The antigen is unknown. The source of the sample is a study of cytomegalovirus exposure and HLA in healthy donors. CDR1 is SNHLY, CDR2 FYNNEI, per germline. Trimming took off 7 bases at V and 4 bases at J, with 14 bases between the two ends. The CDR3 covers 13 residues. The study's findings and limits: Exclusion applied to some V segments, including TRBV6-2 and TRBV6-3, as they were indistinguishable.

The PCR ran on 60 Vbeta and 13 Jbeta primers. The repertoire was sequenced with immunoSEQ multiplex PCR; TCRdb's copy has only in-frame clones and lacks some. The data show 200,000 or so clones, 60% to 85% seen once. This clonotype originated in a middle-aged man in good health and CMV-seronegative. The specimen sequenced was PBMCs. The J gene is TRBJ2-7, the V gene TRBV2; D gene ambiguous. Here the CDR3 DNA reads TGTGCCAGCATCGGAGAACTCCAGTACGAGCAGTACTTC. It translates to CASIGELQYEQYF.